This TCR beta chain emerged from a study of T-cell memory formation after mild COVID-19. Findings of the study overall: Contracting CD8+ clones were enriched in EMRA, CD4+ mainly in CM and EM.

TCRdb reanalysed the 5' RACE reads using MiXCR and keeps one entry per CDR3 protein. Counted here are 540,000 or so distinct CDR3 sequences, just over 20% occurring once; the ten biggest clones make up around 13%. Note on this clonotype: Its target is not known.

Trimming removed 3 bases from V and 1 base from J; junction bases left unmatched: 3. The CDR3 extends over 14 amino acids. The germline gives CDR1 MGHRA, CDR2 YSYEKL. The receptor was isolated from an adult woman who had mild COVID-19 (a few samples of this study predate the infection). Cell type and time point are not known. The sample comprised PBMCs or a T cell subset sorted from them (not recorded which). V and J are TRBV4-1 and TRBJ2-7; the match to TRBD1 covers 7 bases. CDR3 residues: CASSHRQGSYEQYF. The CDR3 nucleotides are TGCGCCAGCAGCCACAGACAGGGATCCTACGAGCAGTACTTC.